The 21 T cell receptor beta chains presented below share a single source sample, sequenced in a study of siplizumab effects on memory and regulatory T cells. Clones were read by immunoSEQ multiplex PCR, and TCRdb kept only the in-frame ones, dropping some. Of over 50,000 clones in the sample, 70% to 90% were seen once. The sequencing input was memory CD4+ T cells sorted from blood. The receptors originated from a human donor in good health.

The V and J genes are TRBV7-2 and TRBJ1-2, with 8 bases that match TRBD1. V was clipped by 3 bases and J by 6 bases; unmatched bases: 3. This CDR3 region has 13 residues. CDR1 SGHTA and CDR2 FQGNSA come from the germline V gene. This CDR3 is CASSLGQVHGYTF. As DNA, the CDR3 is TGTGCCAGCAGCTTGGGACAGGTCCATGGCTACACCTTC.

The genes are TRBV6-1 and TRBJ1-6, with unresolved D. The CDR3 runs 13 residues. The V gene's germline CDR1 is MNHNS and CDR2 SASEGT. The V end was cut by 4 bases, the J end by 6 bases, with 7 bases between. The CDR3 loop is CASSADLNSPLHF. CDR3 nucleotide sequence: TGTGCCAGCAGTGCGGACCTTAATTCACCCCTCCACTTT.

V and J are TRBV5-1 and TRBJ2-1; the match to TRBD2 covers 13 bases. CDR3 size: 16 residues. In germline, CDR1 is SGHRS, CDR2 YFSETQ. J gave up 5 bases and V 4 bases, and 6 bases lay outside the gene matches. The CDR3 coding sequence is TGCGCCAGCAGCCCACTAGCGGGAGGGCCCAACAATGAGCAGTTCTTC. Translation gives CASSPLAGGPNNEQFF.

For this clone: Additional DNA sequences in this sample encode the identical CDR3. The chain recombines TRBV9 with TRBJ1-3; D remains unclear. Trimming shortened V by 2 bases and J by 3 bases, and 6 bases separated the two germline ends. CDR1 and CDR2 (germline): SGDLS, YYNGEE. The CDR3 runs to 13 residues. CDR3 residues: CASSVDRGNTIYF. The CDR3 DNA reads TGTGCCAGCAGCGTCGACCGTGGAAACACCATATATTTT.

The chain joins TRBV5-1 to TRBJ1-2, with D maybe TRBD1 (6 bases). CDR3 size: 13 residues. Between the trimmed V and J ends, which lost 3 bases and 4 bases, there was a span of 10 bases. CDR1 is SGHRS and CDR2 is YFSETQ in the germline V gene. CDR3 residues: CASSSEQGYGYTF. For the CDR3, the DNA is TGCGCCAGCAGCTCCGAACAGGGCTATGGCTACACCTTC.

The rearrangement links TRBV7-2 to TRBJ2-1, with 11 bases aligning to TRBD2. CDR3 length: 15 amino acids. Germline loops: CDR1 SGHTA, CDR2 FQGNSA. The ends lost 6 bases at V and 5 bases at J; junction bases unmatched: 6. The CDR3 loop is CASRPGTSGHNEQFF. The CDR3 DNA is TGTGCCAGCAGGCCCGGGACTAGCGGCCACAATGAGCAGTTCTTC.

This chain uses TRBV5-1 with TRBJ2-3; 7 bases are a match to TRBD1. The V gene's germline CDR1 is SGHRS and CDR2 YFSETQ. This CDR3 is built from 13 residues. V lost 4 bases to trimming and J lost 3 bases; unmatched junction nucleotides: 2. CDR3: CASSGGQTDTQYF. The CDR3 nucleotides read TGCGCCAGCAGCGGGGGACAGACAGATACGCAGTATTTT.

V gene TRBV6-1 combines with J gene TRBJ1-5; D perhaps matches TRBD1 (5 bases). With 0 bases removed from V and 0 bases from J, the gap between germline ends came to 21 bases. Germline assignment: CDR1 MNHNS and CDR2 SASEGT. The CDR3 runs 20 residues. CDR3 region: CASSEALTGHLVDSNQPQHF. CDR3 bases: TGTGCCAGCAGTGAAGCGCTTACAGGACATTTAGTTGATAGCAATCAGCCCCAGCATTTT.

V gene TRBV11-1 combines with J gene TRBJ1-1; D is unresolved. V was trimmed by 2 bases and J by 4 bases, leaving 14 bases between them. There are 15 residues in the CDR3. CDR1 SGHAT and CDR2 FQDESV come from the germline V gene (reference sequence). CDR3 region: CASSLLTEGGTEAFF. CDR3 nucleotide sequence: TGTGCCAGCAGCTTACTAACGGAGGGCGGCACTGAAGCTTTCTTT.

A single count supports this clone. The V call is TRBV18, the J call TRBJ1-2; D is undetermined. The CDR3 has 17 amino acids. V lost 5 bases and J lost 4, with 23 bases in between. From germline, CDR1 is KGHSH and CDR2 LQKENI. CDR3: CASSANSGDGTAYGYTF. CDR3 bases: TGTGCCAGCTCAGCAAACTCAGGAGACGGAACAGCCTATGGCTACACCTTC.

The V gene is TRBV7-2, the J gene TRBJ2-1; 8 bases are a match to TRBD1. This CDR3 is 15 amino acids long. From germline, CDR1 is SGHTA and CDR2 FQGNSA. J lost 13 bases, V lost 1 base, and 12 bases had no gene match. CDR3 residues: CASSLVIGQGVNQFF. The CDR3 region has the DNA TGTGCCAGCAGCTTAGTTATAGGACAGGGAGTCAACCAGTTCTTC.

The chain employs TRBV30 and TRBJ1-4, with a possible D match to TRBD1 (5 bases). The CDR3 has 14 residues. The germline CDR1 and CDR2 sequences are GTSNPN and SVGIG (reference sequence). V was trimmed by 0 bases and J by 5 bases, leaving 10 bases between them. CDR3 sequence reads: CAWSVRQRNEKLFF. In DNA form, the CDR3 reads TGTGCCTGGAGTGTACGACAGAGAAATGAAAAACTGTTTTTT.

The V gene is TRBV14, the J gene TRBJ1-2; 7 nucleotides agree with TRBD1. Germline trimming cut 4 bases from V and 7 bases from J; bases unmatched to any gene: 9. Germline loops: CDR1 SGHDN, CDR2 FVKESK. This CDR3 spans 14 amino acids. CDR3 in DNA: TGTGCCAGCAGCCCTAACTACAGGGGTGGTGGCTACACCTTC. Encoded protein: CASSPNYRGGGYTF.

The chain employs TRBV2 and TRBJ2-7; 13 nucleotides align to TRBD2. The V gene's germline CDR1 is SNHLY and CDR2 FYNNEI. The CDR3 consists of 15 residues. Trimming cost V 6 bases and J 0 bases; bases outside gene matches: 2. CDR3 DNA sequence: TGTGCCAGCAGGGGGACTAGCGGGGACTCCTACGAGCAGTACTTC. Its protein product is CASRGTSGDSYEQYF. Full variable domain (rest looked up from reference TRBV2 and TRBJ2-7): EPEVTQTPSHQVTQMGQEVILRCVPISNHLYFYWYRQILGQKVEFLVSFYNNEISEKSEIFDDQFSVERPDGSNFTLKIRSTKLEDSAMYFCASRGTSGDSYEQYFGPGTRLTVT.

This clone has a handful of counts. V gene TRBV5-4 combines with J gene TRBJ1-2; D call uncertain. V was cut by 2 bases and J by 5 bases, with 10 bases left in between. Germline V gene lookup returns CDR1 SGHNT and CDR2 YYREEE (reference sequence). The CDR3 is made up of 13 amino acids. As DNA, the CDR3 is TGTGCCAGCAGCTTTCCCGGCGGATATGGCTACACCTTC. Translated: CASSFPGGYGYTF. The complete variable domain, with remaining parts taken from reference TRBV5-4 and TRBJ1-2, reads ETGVTQSPTHLIKTRGQQVTLRCSSQSGHNTVSWYQQALGQGPQFIFQYYREEENGRGNFPPRFSGLQFPNYSSELNVNALELDDSALYLCASSFPGGYGYTFGSGTRLTVV.

The V call is TRBV6-1, the J call TRBJ2-7, with a weak D call TRBD1 (6 bases). Trimming cost V 5 bases and J 0 bases, with 8 bases left between them. This CDR3 comprises 13 residues. Germline assignment: CDR1 MNHNS and CDR2 SASEGT. This chain's CDR3 is CASSWDISYEQYF. The CDR3 nucleotides are TGTGCCAGCAGTTGGGACATCTCCTACGAGCAGTACTTC.

The chain recombines TRBV27 with TRBJ2-5, with 12 bases fitting TRBD2. Trimming took 6 bases from V and 1 from J; bases not matched to a gene: 3. Germline-derived CDR1 and CDR2 are MNHEY and SMNVEV (reference sequence). The CDR3 has 15 residues. DNA of the CDR3: TGTGCCAGCAGGATGACTAGCGGGAGCCAAGAGACCCAGTACTTC. It encodes CASRMTSGSQETQYF.

The V and J genes are TRBV29-1 and TRBJ2-1; the match to TRBD2 covers 13 bases. This CDR3 is built from 15 residues. Trimming cost V 4 bases and J 12 bases; bases outside gene matches: 12. Germline CDR1 reads SQVTM; CDR2 reads ANQGSEA. In nucleotides, the CDR3 is TGCAGCGTTGGCCAAGAGACTAGCGGGGGGAACGGGCAGTTCTTC. Translating gives CSVGQETSGGNGQFF.

V is TRBV11-2 and J is TRBJ1-5; D call uncertain. The CDR3 has 13 residues. Trimming took off 4 bases at V and 2 bases at J, with 6 bases between the two ends. Germline CDR1 is SGHAT and CDR2 is FQNNGV. CDR3 sequence (DNA): TGTGCCAGCAGCTCGGGTGGCAATCAGCCCCAGCATTTT. Translated, it gives CASSSGGNQPQHF.

V and J are TRBV7-9 and TRBJ2-1; 10 positions match TRBD2. V shed 5 bases, J shed 7 bases, and the junction held 11 bases outside the gene matches. Germline assignment: CDR1 SEHNR and CDR2 FQNEAQ (reference sequence). The CDR3 is 16 residues long. The chain's CDR3 is CASSPVLAGATNEQFF. The DNA of the CDR3 is TGTGCCAGCAGCCCCGTTCTAGCGGGGGCAACGAATGAGCAGTTCTTC.

V and J are TRBV11-2 and TRBJ1-1; D is perhaps TRBD1 (5 bases). Germline CDR1 and CDR2: SGHAT and FQNNGV. Trimming removed 6 bases at V and 3 bases at J, with 11 bases between. The CDR3 runs 13 residues. The DNA for the CDR3 is TGTGCCAGCAGTCGCGAAGGGGACACTGAAGCTTTCTTT. Protein: CASSREGDTEAFF. Full variable domain (missing parts from reference TRBV11-2 and TRBJ1-1): EAGVAQSPRYKIIEKRQSVAFWCNPISGHATLYWYQQILGQGPKLLIQFQNNGVVDDSQLPKDRFSAERLKGVDSTLKIQPAKLEDSAVYLCASSREGDTEAFFGQGTRLTVV.